This T cell receptor (beta chain) was recorded in a study of T-cell memory formation after mild COVID-19. TCRdb re-called the 5' RACE reads with MiXCR, one entry per CDR3 protein. This sample has roughly 500,000 distinct CDR3 sequences; roughly 22% occur once, and the top ten carry around 12%. CDR3 length equals 16 residues. Germline V gene lookup returns CDR1 KGHSH and CDR2 LQKENI. V was clipped by 2 bases and J by 4 bases; unmatched bases: 6. Study results and limitations: Mainly in CM and EM were contracting CD4+ clones; CD8+ were in EMRA.

With respect to this clonotype: Its cognate antigen is unknown.

V gene TRBV18 combines with J gene TRBJ2-7, with 12 bases that match TRBD2. This receptor was obtained from an adult woman who had mild COVID-19 (a few samples of this study predate the infection). Cell type and time point are not known. Sequencing was done on a sample of PBMCs or a T cell subset sorted from them (not recorded which). CDR3 in amino acids: CASSPERTSGVYEQYF. Here the CDR3 DNA reads TGTGCCAGCTCACCAGAGCGGACTAGCGGGGTTTACGAGCAGTACTTC.